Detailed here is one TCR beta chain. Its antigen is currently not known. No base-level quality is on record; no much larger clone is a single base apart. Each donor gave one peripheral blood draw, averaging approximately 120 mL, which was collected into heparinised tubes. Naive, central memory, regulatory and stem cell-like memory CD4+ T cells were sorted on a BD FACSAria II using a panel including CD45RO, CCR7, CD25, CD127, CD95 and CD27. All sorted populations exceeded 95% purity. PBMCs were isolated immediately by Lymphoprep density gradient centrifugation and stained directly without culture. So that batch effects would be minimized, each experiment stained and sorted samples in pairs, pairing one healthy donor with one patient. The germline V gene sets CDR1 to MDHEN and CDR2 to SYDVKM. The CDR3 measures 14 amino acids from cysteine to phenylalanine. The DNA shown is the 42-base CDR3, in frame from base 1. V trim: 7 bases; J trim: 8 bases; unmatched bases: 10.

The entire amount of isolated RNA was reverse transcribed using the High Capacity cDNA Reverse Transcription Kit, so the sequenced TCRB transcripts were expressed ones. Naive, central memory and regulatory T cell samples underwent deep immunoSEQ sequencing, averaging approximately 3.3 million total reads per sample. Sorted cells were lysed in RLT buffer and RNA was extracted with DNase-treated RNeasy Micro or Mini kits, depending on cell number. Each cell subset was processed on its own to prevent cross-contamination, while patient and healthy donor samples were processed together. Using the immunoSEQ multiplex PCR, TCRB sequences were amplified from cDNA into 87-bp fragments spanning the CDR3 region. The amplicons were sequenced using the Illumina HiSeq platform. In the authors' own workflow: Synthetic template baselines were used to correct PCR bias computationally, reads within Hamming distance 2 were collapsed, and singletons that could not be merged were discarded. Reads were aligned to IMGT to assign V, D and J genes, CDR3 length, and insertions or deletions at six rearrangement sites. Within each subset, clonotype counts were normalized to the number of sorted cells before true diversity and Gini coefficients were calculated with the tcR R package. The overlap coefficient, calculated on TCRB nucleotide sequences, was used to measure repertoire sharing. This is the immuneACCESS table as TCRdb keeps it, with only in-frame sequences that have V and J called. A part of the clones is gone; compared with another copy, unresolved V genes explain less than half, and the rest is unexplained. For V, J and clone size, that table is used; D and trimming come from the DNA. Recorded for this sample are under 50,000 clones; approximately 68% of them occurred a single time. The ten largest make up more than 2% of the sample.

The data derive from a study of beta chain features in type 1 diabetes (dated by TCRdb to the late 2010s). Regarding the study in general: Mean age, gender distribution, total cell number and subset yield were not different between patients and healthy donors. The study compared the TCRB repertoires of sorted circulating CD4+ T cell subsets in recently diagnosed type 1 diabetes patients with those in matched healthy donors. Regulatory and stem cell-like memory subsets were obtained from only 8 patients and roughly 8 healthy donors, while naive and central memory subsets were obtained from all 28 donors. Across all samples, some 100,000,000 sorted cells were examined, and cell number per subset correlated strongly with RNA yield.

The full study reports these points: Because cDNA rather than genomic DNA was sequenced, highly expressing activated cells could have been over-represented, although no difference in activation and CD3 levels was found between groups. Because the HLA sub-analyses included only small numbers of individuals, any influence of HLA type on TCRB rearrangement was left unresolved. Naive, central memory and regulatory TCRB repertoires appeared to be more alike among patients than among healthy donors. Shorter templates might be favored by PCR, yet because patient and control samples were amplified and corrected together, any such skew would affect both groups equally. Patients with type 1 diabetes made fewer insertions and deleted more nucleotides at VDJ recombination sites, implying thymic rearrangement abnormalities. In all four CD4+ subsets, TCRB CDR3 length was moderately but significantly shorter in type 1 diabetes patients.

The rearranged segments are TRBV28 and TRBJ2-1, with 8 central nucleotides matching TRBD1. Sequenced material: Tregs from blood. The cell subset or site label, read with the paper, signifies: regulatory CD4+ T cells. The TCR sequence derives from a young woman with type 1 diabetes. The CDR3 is CASNQGARGYEQFF. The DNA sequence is TGTGCCAGCAACCAGGGGGCTAGGGGGTATGAGCAGTTCTTC.